This T cell receptor beta chain was obtained from a study of T-cell reconstitution after alpha-beta-depleted transplantation in children. This clonotype was counted many times. V lost 3 bases, J lost 6 bases, and 12 bases lay in between. The CDR3 contains 14 residues. Germline V gene lookup returns CDR1 MGHDK and CDR2 SYGVNS. This sample's TCRbeta library carried unique molecular identifier barcodes. TCRdb itself ran the PCR reads through MiXCR, one entry per CDR3 protein. The data contain about 270,000 distinct CDR3 sequences, over 8% of them singletons. The sample here was PBMCs from the stem cell graft donor, taken from the stem cell graft. The V call is TRBV25-1, the J call TRBJ1-5; the D gene is possibly TRBD1 (5 bases). This sequence originates from a human donor who donated a stem cell graft to a child with SCID. The chain's CDR3 is CASSDGGMGQPQHF. The CDR3 bases are TGTGCCAGCAGTGACGGGGGGATGGGTCAGCCCCAGCATTTT.